Here is one T cell receptor beta chain with its context. Its antigen is unidentified. The V and J ends lost 5 bases and 2 bases respectively, with 13 bases between them. CDR1 is MNHEY, CDR2 SVGAGI, per germline. CDR3 length: 15 amino acids. This entry belongs to a study of shared clonotypes between healthy human individuals. Study results and caveats: Clonotype sharing among donors was thought likely to change with sequencing depth. Researchers sampled only blood; tissue repertoires likely differ.

Sequencing was performed with immunoSEQ multiplex PCR; in TCRdb, only in-frame clones are kept and a portion is missing. The data contain about 600,000 clones, roughly 97% of them seen just once; the ten biggest clones take up 0.045% to 0.07%. Those who donated, Caucasian adults without exception, all lived in Nashville, Tennessee. Sequencing used naive CD4+ T cells sorted from blood. Subset meaning: CD45RA+ positively selected. The rearrangement links TRBV6-5 to TRBJ2-1, with D possibly being TRBD1 (5 bases). The receptor comes from a woman in her twenties or thirties in good health. In DNA, the CDR3 is TGTGCCAGCAGTGGCGGACACGCTGCCTACAATGAGCAGTTCTTC. Its protein is CASSGGHAAYNEQFF.